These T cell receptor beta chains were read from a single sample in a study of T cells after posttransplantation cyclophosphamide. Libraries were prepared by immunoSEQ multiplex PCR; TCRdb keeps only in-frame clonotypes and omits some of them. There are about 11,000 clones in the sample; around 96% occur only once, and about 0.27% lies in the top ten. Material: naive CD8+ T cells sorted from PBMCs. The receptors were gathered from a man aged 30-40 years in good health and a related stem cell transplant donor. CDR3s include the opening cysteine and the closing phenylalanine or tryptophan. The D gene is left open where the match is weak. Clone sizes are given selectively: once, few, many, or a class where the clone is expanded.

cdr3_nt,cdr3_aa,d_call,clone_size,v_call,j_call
TGTGCCAGCAGCTACCTGATGAGCTCCTACAATGAGCAGTTCTTC,CASSYLMSSYNEQFF,NA,NA,TRBV5-6,TRBJ2-1
TGTGCCAGCAGCGGAGGGACACCCGGAGGCTATGGCTACACCTTC,CASSGGTPGGYGYTF,NA,NA,TRBV9,TRBJ1-2
TGTGCCAGCAGTCCGTCGGGACTGCGTGGGGGGACCCAGTACTTC,CASSPSGLRGGTQYF,NA,NA,TRBV27,TRBJ2-5
TGTGCCAGCAGCCGAGAGGAATTTGGAAACACCATATATTTT,CASSREEFGNTIYF,NA,NA,TRBV7-9,TRBJ1-3
TGTGCCAGCAGCTTGCCCGACAGGGAAAGTGGGAATTCACCCCTCCACTTT,CASSLPDRESGNSPLHF,TRBD1,once,TRBV5-8,TRBJ1-6
TGTGCCAGCAGCTCCATAGACAGACCGAACTCCTACGAGCAGTACTTC,CASSSIDRPNSYEQYF,NA,NA,TRBV11-2,TRBJ2-7
TGTGCCAGCAGCCCTAATAACTATGGCTACACCTTC,CASSPNNYGYTF,NA,NA,TRBV7-9,TRBJ1-2
TGTGCCGGCAAATCCGGGACAGGGGACTATGGCTACACCTTC,CAGKSGTGDYGYTF,TRBD1,NA,TRBV13,TRBJ1-2
TGTGCCAGCAGCTTGACTGTGGCAGGGGGCCTGGAGACCCAGTACTTC,CASSLTVAGGLETQYF,TRBD1,NA,TRBV5-6,TRBJ2-5
TGTGCCAGCAGCTTGGCCGGGACTAGCGGGGGCACCGGGGAGCTGTTTTTT,CASSLAGTSGGTGELFF,TRBD2,once,TRBV11-3,TRBJ2-2
TGTGCCAGCAGCTCGGGGGTGTCGCTCGGTTACGAGCAGTACTTC,CASSSGVSLGYEQYF,NA,NA,TRBV7-6,TRBJ2-7
TGCAGCGTGACGACAGGAGACTATGGCTACACCTTC,CSVTTGDYGYTF,NA,NA,TRBV29-1,TRBJ1-2
TGCGCCAGCAGCTCCAGCGGGGGGGAAGATACGCAGTATTTT,CASSSSGGEDTQYF,TRBD2,once,TRBV5-1,TRBJ2-3
TGCGCCAGCAGCTTGGACGGGGAGACCCAGTACTTC,CASSLDGETQYF,NA,NA,TRBV5-1,TRBJ2-5
TGTGCCAGCAGCGTTAATGATGAGCAGTTCTTC,CASSVNDEQFF,NA,NA,TRBV9,TRBJ2-1
TGTGCCAGCAGCTTAGGCCCAGATTACGAGCAGTACTTC,CASSLGPDYEQYF,NA,NA,TRBV7-2,TRBJ2-7
TGCGCCAGCAGCCAAGTTCCGGACAGCACCTACGAGCAGTACTTC,CASSQVPDSTYEQYF,NA,NA,TRBV4-1,TRBJ2-7
TGTGCCAGCAGCACCCACTTAGCGGGGGCCCCCAACAATGAGCAGTTCTTC,CASSTHLAGAPNNEQFF,TRBD2,once,TRBV9,TRBJ2-1
TGTGCCAGTAGTATTGGACAGGGGGGAGCTGGTGGTCAGCCCCAGCATTTT,CASSIGQGGAGGQPQHF,TRBD1,NA,TRBV19,TRBJ1-5
TGTGCCAGCAGCTCAGCCGGGACAGGGTTTCCGAACACTGAAGCTTTCTTT,CASSSAGTGFPNTEAFF,TRBD1,NA,TRBV7-8,TRBJ1-1
TGTGCCACCAGCACTCCTAGAGGACAGCAAGAGACCCAGTACTTC,CATSTPRGQQETQYF,NA,NA,TRBV15,TRBJ2-5
TGTGCCAGCAGCTCTGGCACGGGGGTGGGCACTGAAGCTTTCTTT,CASSSGTGVGTEAFF,NA,NA,TRBV13,TRBJ1-1
TGTGCCAGCAGCTTGGGGGAAGGACTAGCGGGTTCTTGGGCGCAGTATTTT,CASSLGEGLAGSWAQYF,TRBD2,NA,TRBV5-6,TRBJ2-3
TGTGCCAGCAGAAACTGGACAGGGGGATCCTACGAGCAGTACTTC,CASRNWTGGSYEQYF,TRBD1,NA,TRBV28,TRBJ2-7
TGTGCCAGCACGGATGGGGAGACGGATACTGAAGCTTTCTTT,CASTDGETDTEAFF,NA,NA,TRBV25-1,TRBJ1-1
TGTGCCAGTAGTCCCCTGACAGGGGGCTTCACCGGGGAGCTGTTTTTT,CASSPLTGGFTGELFF,TRBD1,NA,TRBV19,TRBJ2-2
TGTGCCAGCCGACCGACAGGGTCCTACGAGCAGTACTTC,CASRPTGSYEQYF,TRBD1,NA,TRBV28,TRBJ2-7
TGTGCCAGCAGTCACCAAGCGGGGCTTGGCACAGATACGCAGTATTTT,CASSHQAGLGTDTQYF,TRBD2,NA,TRBV27,TRBJ2-3
TGCGCCAGCAGCCAAGGCGCGGGGGGGCTTTCCGGGGAGCTGTTTTTT,CASSQGAGGLSGELFF,TRBD2,NA,TRBV4-3,TRBJ2-2
TGTGCCAGCAGCCCCGACCGGGGAGCGGGGTACGAGCAGTACTTC,CASSPDRGAGYEQYF,TRBD2,once,TRBV11-1,TRBJ2-7
TGTGCCGGCAGCCCCCCGGGGGTTTCTGGAAACACCATATATTTT,CAGSPPGVSGNTIYF,NA,NA,TRBV7-9,TRBJ1-3
TGTGCCAGCAGCGACCCTCGGGAGGGAGGGTCCCCAGATACGCAGTATTTT,CASSDPREGGSPDTQYF,TRBD2,NA,TRBV9,TRBJ2-3
TGTGCCAGCAGCCCCGGACTAGCGGGGAGCAATGAGCAGTTCTTC,CASSPGLAGSNEQFF,TRBD2,few,TRBV5-5,TRBJ2-1
TGTGCCAGCAGCTCCCGGGGGGGAATGAACACTGAAGCTTTCTTT,CASSSRGGMNTEAFF,NA,NA,TRBV7-9,TRBJ1-1
TGTGCCAGCAGCTTCTTAACACCGGGACAAGGGGGAGAGACCCAGTACTTC,CASSFLTPGQGGETQYF,NA,NA,TRBV7-9,TRBJ2-5
TGTGCCAGCAAAGATTGGTCTGGCGGGGGGGAGACCTACGAGCAGTACTTC,CASKDWSGGGETYEQYF,TRBD2,NA,TRBV2,TRBJ2-7
TGTGCCAGCAGTCAAGGACACCTGTACAATGAGCAGTTCTTC,CASSQGHLYNEQFF,NA,NA,TRBV27,TRBJ2-1
TGTGCCAGCAGCCAGGACAGGAGGGAGACCCAGTACTTC,CASSQDRRETQYF,TRBD1,NA,TRBV14,TRBJ2-5
TGTGCCAGCAGTTTCCCGGGGACTAGATACGACGAGCAGTACTTC,CASSFPGTRYDEQYF,TRBD2,NA,TRBV28,TRBJ2-7
TGTGCCAGCAGCTTATGGACAGGGGGGACCTACGAGCAGTACTTC,CASSLWTGGTYEQYF,TRBD1,NA,TRBV7-3,TRBJ2-7
TGTGCCAGCACTCCAACCGTGGGACTTCCATACGAGCAGTACTTC,CASTPTVGLPYEQYF,NA,NA,TRBV27,TRBJ2-7
TGCGCCAGCAGCCAAGATCGGGGGAGTGGAAACACCATATATTTT,CASSQDRGSGNTIYF,NA,NA,TRBV4-3,TRBJ1-3
TGTGCCAGCAGCCCGGGGTTAGGGCTACAAGAGACCCAGTACTTC,CASSPGLGLQETQYF,NA,NA,TRBV7-9,TRBJ2-5
TGCGCCAGCAGCCAAGAAATTAGAGAGACAGGTCGTAACTATGGCTACACCTTC,CASSQEIRETGRNYGYTF,NA,NA,TRBV4-3,TRBJ1-2
TGTGCCAGCAGCGCCCCTATCGGGGCCAACGTCCTGACTTTC,CASSAPIGANVLTF,NA,NA,TRBV9,TRBJ2-6
TGTGCCAGCAGCTTCCATGGGCGGGAGATAGATACGCAGTATTTT,CASSFHGREIDTQYF,TRBD2,NA,TRBV11-2,TRBJ2-3
TGTGCCAGCAGCTTAGAGGCAGGGGATGGCTACACCTTC,CASSLEAGDGYTF,NA,NA,TRBV7-3,TRBJ1-2
TGTGCCATCAGTGGAGCTGCCTCCTATGGCTACACCTTC,CAISGAASYGYTF,NA,NA,TRBV10-3,TRBJ1-2
TGTGCCACCAGCAGAGATCAGGGACAGGGCACCGGGGAGCTGTTTTTT,CATSRDQGQGTGELFF,TRBD1,once,TRBV15,TRBJ2-2
TGTGCCAGCAGCTTAGAATCCGGGACAGGAGATCAAGAGACCCAGTACTTC,CASSLESGTGDQETQYF,TRBD1,NA,TRBV7-3,TRBJ2-5
TGTGCCAGCACCTTTCTAGGTAGCAATCAGCCCCAGCATTTT,CASTFLGSNQPQHF,NA,NA,TRBV7-8,TRBJ1-5
TGCGCCAGCAGCCAAGACAGCTCCTACAATGAGCAGTTCTTC,CASSQDSSYNEQFF,NA,NA,TRBV4-1,TRBJ2-1
TGTGCCAGCAGCCCTTTCGGGCGGGACAGCTACGAGCAGTACTTC,CASSPFGRDSYEQYF,NA,NA,TRBV13,TRBJ2-7
TGTGCTAGTGGTTTGGTACTTGACGGACTAAACACCGGGGAGCTGTTTTTT,CASGLVLDGLNTGELFF,NA,NA,TRBV12-5,TRBJ2-2
TGTGCCAGCAGTGAGTTGGAGTTCACTGAAGCTTTCTTT,CASSELEFTEAFF,NA,NA,TRBV6-5,TRBJ1-1